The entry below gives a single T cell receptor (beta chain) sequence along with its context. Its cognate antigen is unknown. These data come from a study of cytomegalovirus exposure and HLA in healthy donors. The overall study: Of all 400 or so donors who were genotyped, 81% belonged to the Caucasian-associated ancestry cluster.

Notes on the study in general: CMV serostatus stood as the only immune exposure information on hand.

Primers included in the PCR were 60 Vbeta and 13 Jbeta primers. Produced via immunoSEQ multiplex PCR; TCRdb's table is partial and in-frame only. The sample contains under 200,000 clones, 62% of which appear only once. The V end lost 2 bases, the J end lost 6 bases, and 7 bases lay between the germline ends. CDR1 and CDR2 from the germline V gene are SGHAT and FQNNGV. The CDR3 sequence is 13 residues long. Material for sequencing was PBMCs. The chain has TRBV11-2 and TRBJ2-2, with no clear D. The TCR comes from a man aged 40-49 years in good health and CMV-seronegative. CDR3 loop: CASSLSRSGELFF. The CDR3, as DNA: TGTGCCAGCAGCTTATCTAGATCCGGGGAGCTGTTTTTT.